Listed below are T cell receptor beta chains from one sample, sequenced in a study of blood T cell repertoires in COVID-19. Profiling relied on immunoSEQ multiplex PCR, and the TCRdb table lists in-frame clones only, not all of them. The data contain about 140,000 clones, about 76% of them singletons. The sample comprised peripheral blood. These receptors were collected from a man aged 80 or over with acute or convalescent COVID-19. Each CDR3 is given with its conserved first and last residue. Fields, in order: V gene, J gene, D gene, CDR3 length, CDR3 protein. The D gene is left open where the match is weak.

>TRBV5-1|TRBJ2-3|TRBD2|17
CASSLEPRGGGTDTQYF
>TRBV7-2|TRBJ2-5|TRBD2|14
CASSPSGGKETQYF
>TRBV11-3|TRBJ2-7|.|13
CASSLSSTYEQYF
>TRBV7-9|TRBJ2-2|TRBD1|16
CASSSTRAGGTGELFF
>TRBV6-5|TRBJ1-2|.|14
CASSYTREGHGYTF
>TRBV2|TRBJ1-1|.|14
CASSVSSRGTEAFF
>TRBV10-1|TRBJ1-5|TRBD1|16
CASNEGDRDPNQPQHF
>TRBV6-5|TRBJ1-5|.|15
CASSAGGSPYRPQHF
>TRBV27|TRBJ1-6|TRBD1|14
CASSHRDSWSPLHF
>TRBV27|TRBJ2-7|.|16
CASSPLGEVYSYEQYF
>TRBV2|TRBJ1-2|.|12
CASSEDLDGYTF
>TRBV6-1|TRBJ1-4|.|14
CASSDAQANEKLFF
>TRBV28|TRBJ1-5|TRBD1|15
CASSLGQGRIQPQHF
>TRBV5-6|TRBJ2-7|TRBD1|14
CASSADREIYEQYF
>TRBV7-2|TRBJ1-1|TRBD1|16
CASSLGQGGLGTEAFF
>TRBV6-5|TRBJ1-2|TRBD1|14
CASSATTGGYGYTF
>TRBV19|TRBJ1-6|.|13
CASSIDRSGPLHF
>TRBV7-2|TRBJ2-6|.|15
CASSLRTAGANVLTF
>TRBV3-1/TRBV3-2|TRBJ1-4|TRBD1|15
CASSHLDRETGKLFF
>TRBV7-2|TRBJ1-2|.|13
CASSLRTDYGYTF
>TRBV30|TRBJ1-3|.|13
CAWTGSGGNTIYF
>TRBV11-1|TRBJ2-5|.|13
CASSLEVGETQYF
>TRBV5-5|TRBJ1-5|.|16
CASSWGAGNSNQPQHF
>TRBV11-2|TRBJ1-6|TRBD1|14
CASSYRGNNSPLHF
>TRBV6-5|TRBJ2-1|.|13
CASSYLGQREQFF
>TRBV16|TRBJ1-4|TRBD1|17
CASSLRPGTGSNEKLFF
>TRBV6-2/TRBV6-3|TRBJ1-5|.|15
CASSPDRNSNQPQHF
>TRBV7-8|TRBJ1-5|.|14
CASSFADRNQPQHF
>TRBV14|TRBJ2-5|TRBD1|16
CASSPNPGQGLGTQYF
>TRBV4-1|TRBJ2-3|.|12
CASSQGGPTQYF
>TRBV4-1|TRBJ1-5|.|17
CASSHVTGRRGNQPQHF
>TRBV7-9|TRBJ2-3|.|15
CASSVGQTGEDTQYF
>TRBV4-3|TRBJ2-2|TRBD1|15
CASSQPGQSNGELFF
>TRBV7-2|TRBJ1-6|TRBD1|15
CASSSWTGSYSPLHF
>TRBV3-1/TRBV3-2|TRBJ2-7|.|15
CASSLMTGPSYEQYF
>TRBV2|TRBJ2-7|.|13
CASSTGGANEQYF
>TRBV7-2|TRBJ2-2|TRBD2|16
CASSLFGRGDTGELFF
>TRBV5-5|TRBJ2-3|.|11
CASSQGQTEYF
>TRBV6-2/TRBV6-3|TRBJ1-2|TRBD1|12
CASSYGQGQAHF
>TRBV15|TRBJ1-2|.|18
CATSRDASPGGSNYGYTF
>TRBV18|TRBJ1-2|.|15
CASSPTGQENYGYTF
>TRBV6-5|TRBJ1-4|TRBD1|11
CASNIGQELFF
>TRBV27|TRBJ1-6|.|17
CASSWGGSHYYNSPLHF
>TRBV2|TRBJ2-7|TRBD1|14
CASRWDRGSYEQYF
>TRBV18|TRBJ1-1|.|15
CASSPVAPGYTEAFF
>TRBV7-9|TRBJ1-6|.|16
CASSLAAGRGASPLHF
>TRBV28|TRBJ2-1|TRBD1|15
CASFKGTGTYNEQFF